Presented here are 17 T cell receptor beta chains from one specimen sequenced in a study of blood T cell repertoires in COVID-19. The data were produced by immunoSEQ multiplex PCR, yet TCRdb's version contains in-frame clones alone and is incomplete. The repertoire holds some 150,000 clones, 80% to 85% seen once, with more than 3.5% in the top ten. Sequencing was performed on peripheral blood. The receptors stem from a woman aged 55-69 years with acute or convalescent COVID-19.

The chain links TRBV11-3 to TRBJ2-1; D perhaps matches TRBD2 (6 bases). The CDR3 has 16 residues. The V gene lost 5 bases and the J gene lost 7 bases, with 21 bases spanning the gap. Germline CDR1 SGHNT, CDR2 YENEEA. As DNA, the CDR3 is TGTGCCAGCAGCCGGGAGAGGGCAGGGTGGGTAAATGAGCAGTTCTTC. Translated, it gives CASSRERAGWVNEQFF.

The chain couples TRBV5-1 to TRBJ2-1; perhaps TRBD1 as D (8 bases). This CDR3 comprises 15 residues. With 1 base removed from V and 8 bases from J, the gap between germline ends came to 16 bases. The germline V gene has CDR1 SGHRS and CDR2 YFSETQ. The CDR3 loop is CASSLRYRGGDEQFF. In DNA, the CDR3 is TGCGCCAGCAGCTTGCGGTACAGGGGGGGTGATGAGCAGTTCTTC.

DNA of the CDR3: TGTGCCAGCAGCTTCGGACAGGGCTCTAACTATGGCTACACCTTC. It encodes CASSFGQGSNYGYTF. J is TRBJ1-2 and V is TRBV5-5; 8 nucleotides match TRBD1. Unmatched junction bases numbered 3, after V lost 2 bases and J lost 0 bases. The CDR3 spans 15 residues. Germline V gene sequence: CDR1 SGHKS, CDR2 YYEKEE (reference sequence).

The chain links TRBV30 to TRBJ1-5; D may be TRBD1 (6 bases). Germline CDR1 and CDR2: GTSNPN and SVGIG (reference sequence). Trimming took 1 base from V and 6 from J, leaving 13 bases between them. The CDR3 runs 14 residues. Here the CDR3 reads CAWSGQVSSQPQHF. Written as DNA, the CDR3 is TGTGCCTGGAGTGGACAGGTTTCTAGTCAGCCCCAGCATTTT.

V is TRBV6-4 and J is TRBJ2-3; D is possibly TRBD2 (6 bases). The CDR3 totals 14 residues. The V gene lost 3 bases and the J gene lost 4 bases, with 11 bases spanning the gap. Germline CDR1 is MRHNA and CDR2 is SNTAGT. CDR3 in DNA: TGTGCCAGCAGTGAAGACGGGAGATCAGATACGCAGTATTTT. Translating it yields CASSEDGRSDTQYF.

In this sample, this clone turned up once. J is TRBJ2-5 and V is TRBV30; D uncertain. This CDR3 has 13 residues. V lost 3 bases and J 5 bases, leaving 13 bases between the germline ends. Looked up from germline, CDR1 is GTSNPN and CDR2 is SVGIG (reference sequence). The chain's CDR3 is CAWSPGARETQYF. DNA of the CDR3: TGTGCCTGGAGCCCCGGAGCAAGGGAGACCCAGTACTTC.

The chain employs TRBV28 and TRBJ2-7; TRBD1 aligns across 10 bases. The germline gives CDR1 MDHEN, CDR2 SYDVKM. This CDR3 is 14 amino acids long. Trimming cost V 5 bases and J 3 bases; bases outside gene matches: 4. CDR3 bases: TGTGCCAGCAGTCCCGGACAGGGGGACTACGAGCAGTACTTC. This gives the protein CASSPGQGDYEQYF.

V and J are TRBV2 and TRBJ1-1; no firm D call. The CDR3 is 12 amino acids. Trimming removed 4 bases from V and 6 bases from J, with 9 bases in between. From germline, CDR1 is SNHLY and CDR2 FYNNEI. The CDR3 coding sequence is TGTGCCAGCAGTGTCGACAAATCTGAAGCTTTCTTT. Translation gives CASSVDKSEAFF. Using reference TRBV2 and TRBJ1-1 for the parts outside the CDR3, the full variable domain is EPEVTQTPSHQVTQMGQEVILRCVPISNHLYFYWYRQILGQKVEFLVSFYNNEISEKSEIFDDQFSVERPDGSNFTLKIRSTKLEDSAMYFCASSVDKSEAFFGQGTRLTVV.

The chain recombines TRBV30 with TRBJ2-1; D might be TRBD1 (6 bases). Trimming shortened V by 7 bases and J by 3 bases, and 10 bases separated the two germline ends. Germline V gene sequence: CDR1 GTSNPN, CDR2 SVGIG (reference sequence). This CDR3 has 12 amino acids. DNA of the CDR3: TGTGCCTACCGGGACAACTACAATGAGCAGTTCTTC. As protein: CAYRDNYNEQFF.

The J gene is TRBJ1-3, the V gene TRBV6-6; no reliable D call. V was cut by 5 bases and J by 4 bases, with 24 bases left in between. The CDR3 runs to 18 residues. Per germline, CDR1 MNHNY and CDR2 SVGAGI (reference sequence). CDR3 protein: CASSLQRTAFNAGNTIYF. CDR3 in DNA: TGTGCCAGCAGTCTACAGAGAACAGCCTTCAACGCCGGAAACACCATATATTTT.

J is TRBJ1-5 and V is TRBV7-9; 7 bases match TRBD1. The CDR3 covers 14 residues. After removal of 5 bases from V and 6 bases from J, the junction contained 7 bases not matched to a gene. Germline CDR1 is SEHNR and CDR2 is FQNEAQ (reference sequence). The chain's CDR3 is CASSNNRGVQPQHF. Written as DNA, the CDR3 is TGTGCCAGCAGCAACAACAGGGGCGTTCAGCCCCAGCATTTT.

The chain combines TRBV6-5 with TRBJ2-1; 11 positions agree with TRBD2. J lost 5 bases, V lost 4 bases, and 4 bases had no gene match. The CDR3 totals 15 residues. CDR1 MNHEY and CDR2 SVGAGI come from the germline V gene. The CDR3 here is CASSSLAGGNNEQFF. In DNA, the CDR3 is TGTGCCAGCAGTTCTCTAGCGGGAGGTAACAATGAGCAGTTCTTC.

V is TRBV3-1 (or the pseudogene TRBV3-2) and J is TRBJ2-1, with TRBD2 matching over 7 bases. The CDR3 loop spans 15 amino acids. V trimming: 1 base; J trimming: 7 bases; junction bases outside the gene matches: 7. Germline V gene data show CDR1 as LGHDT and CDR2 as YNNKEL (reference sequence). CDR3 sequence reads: CASSQGRLADNEQFF. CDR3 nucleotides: TGTGCCAGCAGCCAAGGGCGCCTAGCGGATAATGAGCAGTTCTTC.

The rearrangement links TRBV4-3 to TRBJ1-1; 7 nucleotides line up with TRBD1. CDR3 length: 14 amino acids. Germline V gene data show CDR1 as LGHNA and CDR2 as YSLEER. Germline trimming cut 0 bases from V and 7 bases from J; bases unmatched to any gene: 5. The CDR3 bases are TGCGCCAGCAGCCAAGATAAGGGGGCAGGTGAAGCTTTCTTT. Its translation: CASSQDKGAGEAFF.

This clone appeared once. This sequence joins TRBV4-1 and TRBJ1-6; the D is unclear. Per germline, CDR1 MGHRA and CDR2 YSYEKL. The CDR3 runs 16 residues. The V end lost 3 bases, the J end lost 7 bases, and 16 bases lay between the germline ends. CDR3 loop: CASSHLPPGPNSPLHF. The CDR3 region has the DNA TGCGCCAGCAGCCACTTGCCCCCCGGTCCGAATTCACCCCTCCACTTT.

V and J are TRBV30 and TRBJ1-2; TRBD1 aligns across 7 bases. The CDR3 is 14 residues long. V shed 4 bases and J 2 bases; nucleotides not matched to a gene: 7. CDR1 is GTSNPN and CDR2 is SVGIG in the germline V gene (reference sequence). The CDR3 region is CAWNNRGLNYGYTF. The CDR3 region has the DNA TGTGCCTGGAATAACAGGGGCTTAAACTATGGCTACACCTTC.

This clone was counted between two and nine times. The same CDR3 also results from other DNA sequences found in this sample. CDR3 region: CASSVGQGPYEQYF. In DNA form, the CDR3 reads TGTGCCAGTAGTGTTGGACAGGGACCCTACGAGCAGTACTTC. The rearrangement links TRBV19 to TRBJ2-7; 8 bases line up with TRBD1. Germline CDR1 LNHDA, CDR2 SQIVND (reference sequence). V lost 5 bases, J lost 2 bases, and 5 bases stayed unmatched. The CDR3 loop spans 14 amino acids. Looking up the rest from reference TRBV19 and TRBJ2-7 gives the full variable domain: DGGITQSPKYLFRKEGQNVTLSCEQNLNHDAMYWYRQDPGQGLRLIYYSQIVNDFQKGDIAEGYSVSREKKESFPLTVTSAQKNPTAFYLCASSVGQGPYEQYFGPGTRLTVT.